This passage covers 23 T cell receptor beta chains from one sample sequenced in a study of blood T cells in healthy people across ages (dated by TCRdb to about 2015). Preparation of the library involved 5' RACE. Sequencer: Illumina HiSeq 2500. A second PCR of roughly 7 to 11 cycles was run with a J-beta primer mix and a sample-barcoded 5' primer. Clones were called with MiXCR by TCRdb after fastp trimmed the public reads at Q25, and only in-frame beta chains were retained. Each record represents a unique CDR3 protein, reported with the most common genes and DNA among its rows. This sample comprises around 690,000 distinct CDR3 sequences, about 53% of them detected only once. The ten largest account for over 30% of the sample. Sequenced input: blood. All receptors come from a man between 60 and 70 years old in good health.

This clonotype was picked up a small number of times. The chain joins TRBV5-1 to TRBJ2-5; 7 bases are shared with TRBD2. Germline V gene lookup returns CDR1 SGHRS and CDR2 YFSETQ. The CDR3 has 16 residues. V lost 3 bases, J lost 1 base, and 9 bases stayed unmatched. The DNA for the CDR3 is TGCGCCAGCAGCTGGGGGAGCGGGGACCGCCAAGAGACCCAGTACTTC. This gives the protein CASSWGSGDRQETQYF. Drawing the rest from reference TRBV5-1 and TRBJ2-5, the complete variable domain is KAGVTQTPRYLIKTRGQQVTLSCSPISGHRSVSWYQQTPGQGLQFLFEYFSETQRNKGNFPGRFSGRQFSNSRSEMNVSTLELGDSALYLCASSWGSGDRQETQYFGPGTRLLVL.

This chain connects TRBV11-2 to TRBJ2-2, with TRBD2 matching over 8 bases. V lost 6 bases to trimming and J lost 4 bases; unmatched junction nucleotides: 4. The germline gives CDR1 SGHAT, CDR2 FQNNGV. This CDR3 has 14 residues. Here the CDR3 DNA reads TGTGCCAGCAGGGGGGGGACTAGCACCGGGGAGCTGTTTTTT. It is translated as CASRGGTSTGELFF.

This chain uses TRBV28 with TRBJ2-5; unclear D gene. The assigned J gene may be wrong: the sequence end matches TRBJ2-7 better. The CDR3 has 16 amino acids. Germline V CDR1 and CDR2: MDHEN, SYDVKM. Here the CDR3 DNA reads TGTGCCAGCAGTTTAGGGCGGCAGGTAGACGGCGACGAGCAGTACTTC. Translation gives CASSLGRQVDGDEQYF.

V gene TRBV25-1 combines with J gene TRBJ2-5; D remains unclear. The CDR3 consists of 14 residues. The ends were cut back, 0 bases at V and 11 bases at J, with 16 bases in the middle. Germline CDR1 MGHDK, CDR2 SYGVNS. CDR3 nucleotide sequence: TGTGCCAGCAGTGAATATATGAATGGGAATGAGCAGTACTTC. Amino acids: CASSEYMNGNEQYF.

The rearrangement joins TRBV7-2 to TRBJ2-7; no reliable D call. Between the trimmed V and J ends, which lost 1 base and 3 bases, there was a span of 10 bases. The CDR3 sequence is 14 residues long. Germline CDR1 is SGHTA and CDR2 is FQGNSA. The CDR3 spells CASSLGVGFYEQYF. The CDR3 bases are TGTGCCAGCAGCTTAGGGGTAGGATTCTACGAGCAGTACTTC.

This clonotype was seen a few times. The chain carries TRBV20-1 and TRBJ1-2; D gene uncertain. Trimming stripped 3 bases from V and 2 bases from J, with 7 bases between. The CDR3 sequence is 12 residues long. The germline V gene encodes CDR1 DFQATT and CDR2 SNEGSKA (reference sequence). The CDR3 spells CSASRQNYGYTF. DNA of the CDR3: TGCAGTGCTAGTAGGCAGAACTATGGCTACACCTTC.

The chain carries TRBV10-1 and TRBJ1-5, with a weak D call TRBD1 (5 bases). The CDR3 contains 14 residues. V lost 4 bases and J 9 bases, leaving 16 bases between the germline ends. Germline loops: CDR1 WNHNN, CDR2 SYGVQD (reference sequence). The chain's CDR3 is CASSAGVGTWPQHF. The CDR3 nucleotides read TGCGCCAGCAGTGCGGGGGTCGGGACGTGGCCCCAGCATTTT.

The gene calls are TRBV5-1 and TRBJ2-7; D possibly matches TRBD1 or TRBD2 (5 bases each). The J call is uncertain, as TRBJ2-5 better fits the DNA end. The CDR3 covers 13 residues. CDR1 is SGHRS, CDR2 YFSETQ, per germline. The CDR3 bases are TGCGCCAGCAGCTTGGTTCGGGGACAGACCCAGTACTTC. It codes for CASSLVRGQTQYF.

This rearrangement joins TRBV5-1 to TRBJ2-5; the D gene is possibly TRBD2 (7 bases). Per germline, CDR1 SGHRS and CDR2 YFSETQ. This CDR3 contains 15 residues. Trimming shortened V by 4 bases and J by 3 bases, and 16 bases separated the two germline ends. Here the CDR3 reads CASSRGGGTEETQYF. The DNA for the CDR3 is TGCGCCAGCAGCCGGGGAGGGGGGACGGAAGAGACCCAGTACTTC.

The CDR3 region is CATSQGLLGANVLTF. In DNA, the CDR3 is TGTGCCACCAGCCAAGGACTTTTGGGGGCCAACGTCCTGACTTTC. The chain joins TRBV24-1 to TRBJ2-6; perhaps TRBD2 as D (5 bases). The germline gives CDR1 KGHDR, CDR2 SFDVKD. CDR3 length: 15 residues. The V end was cut by 7 bases, the J end by 4 bases, with 13 bases between.

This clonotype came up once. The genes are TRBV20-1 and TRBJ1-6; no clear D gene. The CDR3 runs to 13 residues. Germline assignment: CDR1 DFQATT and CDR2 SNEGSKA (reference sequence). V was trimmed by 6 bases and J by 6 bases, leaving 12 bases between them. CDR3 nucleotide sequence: TGCAGTGCGAAGGGTCGTTCTAATTCACCCCTCCACTTT. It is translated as CSAKGRSNSPLHF.

The CDR3 nucleotides are TGCAGCGCCGATAGGGTTTACAATGAGCAGTTCTTC. Amino acid sequence: CSADRVYNEQFF. The rearrangement links TRBV29-1 to TRBJ2-1; D is ambiguous. V was pared by 7 bases and J by 4 bases, with 11 bases between. Germline CDR1 reads SQVTM; CDR2 reads ANQGSEA. The CDR3 spans 12 residues.

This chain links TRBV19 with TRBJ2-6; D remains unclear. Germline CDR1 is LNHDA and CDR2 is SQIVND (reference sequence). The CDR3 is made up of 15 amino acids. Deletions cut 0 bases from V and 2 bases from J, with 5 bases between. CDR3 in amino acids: CASSIDGTGANVLTF. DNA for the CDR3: TGTGCCAGTAGTATAGACGGTACTGGGGCCAACGTCCTGACTTTC.

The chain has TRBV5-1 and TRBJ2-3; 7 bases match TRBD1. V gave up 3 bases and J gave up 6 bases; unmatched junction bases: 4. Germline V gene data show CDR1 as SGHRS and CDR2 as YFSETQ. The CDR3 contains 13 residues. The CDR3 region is CASSSQQGDTQYF. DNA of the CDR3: TGCGCCAGCAGCTCTCAACAGGGGGATACGCAGTATTTT.

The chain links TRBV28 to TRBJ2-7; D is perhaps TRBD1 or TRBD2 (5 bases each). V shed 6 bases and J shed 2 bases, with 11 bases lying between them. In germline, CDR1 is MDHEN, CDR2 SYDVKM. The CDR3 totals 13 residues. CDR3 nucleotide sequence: TGTGCCAGCAGCCGTGGGGACCCCTACGAGCAGTACTTC. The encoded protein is CASSRGDPYEQYF.

CDR3 sequence (DNA): TGTGCCAGCAGTGGTGGTGAGGTTGCCCTGAGCAATCAGCCCCAGCATTTT. The encoded protein is CASSGGEVALSNQPQHF. This rearrangement joins TRBV6-1 to TRBJ1-5, with unresolved D. The CDR3 covers 17 residues. The germline CDR1 and CDR2 sequences are MNHNS and SASEGT. The V and J ends lost 4 bases and 1 base respectively, with 17 bases between them.

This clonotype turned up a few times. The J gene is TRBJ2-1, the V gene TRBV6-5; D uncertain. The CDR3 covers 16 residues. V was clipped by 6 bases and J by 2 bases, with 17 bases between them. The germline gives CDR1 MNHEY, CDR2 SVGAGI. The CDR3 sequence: CASSKSFSAPYNEQFF. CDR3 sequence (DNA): TGTGCCAGCAGCAAGTCCTTTTCGGCCCCCTACAATGAGCAGTTCTTC.

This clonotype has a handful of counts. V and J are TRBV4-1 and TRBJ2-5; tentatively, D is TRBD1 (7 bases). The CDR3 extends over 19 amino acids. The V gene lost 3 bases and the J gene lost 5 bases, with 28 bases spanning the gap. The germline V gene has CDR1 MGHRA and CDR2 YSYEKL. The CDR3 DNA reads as TGCGCCAGCAGCCACCAAAAAGGGGGGACAGTTCTTGACACGGAGACCCAGTACTTC. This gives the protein CASSHQKGGTVLDTETQYF.

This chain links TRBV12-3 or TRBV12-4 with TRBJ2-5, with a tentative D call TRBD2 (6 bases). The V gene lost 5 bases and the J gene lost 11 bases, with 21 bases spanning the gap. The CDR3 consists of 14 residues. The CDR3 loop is CASSPRLVGNEQYF. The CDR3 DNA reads TGTGCCAGCAGTCCAAGACTAGTAGGTAATGAGCAGTACTTC.

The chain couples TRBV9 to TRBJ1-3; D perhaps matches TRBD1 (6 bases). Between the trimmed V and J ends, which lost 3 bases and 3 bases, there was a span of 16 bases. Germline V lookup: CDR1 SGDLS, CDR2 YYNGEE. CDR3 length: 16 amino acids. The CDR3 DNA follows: TGTGCCAGCAGCGCACCTGCTACAGGGCATGGAAACACCATATATTTT. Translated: CASSAPATGHGNTIYF.

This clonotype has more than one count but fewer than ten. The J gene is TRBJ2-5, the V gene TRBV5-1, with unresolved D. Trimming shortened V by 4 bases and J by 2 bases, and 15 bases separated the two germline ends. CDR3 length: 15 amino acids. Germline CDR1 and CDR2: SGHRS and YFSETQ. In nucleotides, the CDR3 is TGCGCCAGCAGCCCCAACTACAATCTTCAAGAGACCCAGTACTTC. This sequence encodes CASSPNYNLQETQYF.

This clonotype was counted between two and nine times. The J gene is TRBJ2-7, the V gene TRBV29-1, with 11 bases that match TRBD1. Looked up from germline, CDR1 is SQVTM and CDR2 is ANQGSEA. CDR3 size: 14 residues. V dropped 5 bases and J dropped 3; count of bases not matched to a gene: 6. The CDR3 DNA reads TGCAGCGTTATCCCCGGGACAGGGGGCTACGAGCAGTACTTC. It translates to CSVIPGTGGYEQYF.

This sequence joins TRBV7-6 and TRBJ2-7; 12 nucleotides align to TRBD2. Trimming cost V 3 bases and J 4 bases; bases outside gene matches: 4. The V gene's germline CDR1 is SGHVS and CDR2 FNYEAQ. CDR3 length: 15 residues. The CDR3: CASSLLAGGEYEQYF. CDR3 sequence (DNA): TGTGCCAGCAGCTTGCTAGCGGGGGGGGAATACGAGCAGTACTTC. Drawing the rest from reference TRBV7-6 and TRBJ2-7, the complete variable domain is GAGVSQSPRYKVTKRGQDVALRCDPISGHVSLYWYRQALGQGPEFLTYFNYEAQQDKSGLPNDRFSAERPEGSISTLTIQRTEQRDSAMYRCASSLLAGGEYEQYFGPGTRLTVT.